This T cell receptor (beta chain) was captured by sequencing in a study of neurological immune-mediated disorders. Study-level points and caveats: Multiple sclerosis, the disease with the least TCR clonal expansion, fell below healthy controls, whereas HTLV-1-associated myelopathy showed the most. Across subjects, no CDR3 amino acid sequence appeared in expanded clones of more than one subject, a finding that suggested private repertoires in all groups.

Template-switch 5'RACE cDNA synthesis added a 10-nucleotide unique molecular identifier. TCRdb processed the 5' RACE reads anew with MiXCR; each CDR3 protein has one entry. Of about 62,000 distinct CDR3 sequences in the sample, around 5% are singletons; the top ten hold approximately 3.5%. This clonotype was counted many times. Its antigen is undetermined. The receptor was isolated from a woman between 50 and 59 years old with multiple sclerosis. The sequencing sample was made of PBMCs.

For the CDR3, the DNA is TGTGCCATCAGGGGACAGGCCAGCTACGAGCAGTACTTC. This translates into CAIRGQASYEQYF. The gene calls are TRBV10-3 and TRBJ2-7, with 8 nucleotides matching TRBD1. The germline V gene encodes CDR1 ENHRY and CDR2 SYGVKD. Trimming cost V 6 bases and J 3 bases; bases outside gene matches: 4. The CDR3 runs 13 residues.